These T cell receptor beta chains were read from a single sample in a study of blood T cell repertoires in COVID-19. Assay: immunoSEQ multiplex PCR; the TCRdb copy retains only in-frame clones and omits some. The sample has approximately 150,000 clones, roughly 87% seen once. Sequences were obtained from peripheral blood. The receptors come from a woman aged 45-59 years with acute or convalescent COVID-19. CDR3s include the opening cysteine and the closing phenylalanine or tryptophan. The D gene is left open where the match is weak. Expanded clones get a size class; other rows say once, few or many, or leave the size out.

clone size: -; D gene: TRBD2; J gene: TRBJ2-7; V gene: TRBV30; CDR3 protein: CAWRERGGYEQYF; CDR3 DNA: TGTGCCTGGAGGGAGCGGGGGGGCTACGAGCAGTACTTC
clone size: -; D gene: -; J gene: TRBJ1-4; V gene: TRBV5-1; CDR3 protein: CASSQWDNLNEKLFF; CDR3 DNA: TGCGCCAGCAGCCAGTGGGACAACCTTAATGAAAAACTGTTTTTT
clone size: -; D gene: -; J gene: TRBJ2-2; V gene: TRBV10-2; CDR3 protein: CASSEVRSYTGELFF; CDR3 DNA: TGCGCCAGCAGTGAGGTCAGATCATACACCGGGGAGCTGTTTTTT
clone size: -; D gene: -; J gene: TRBJ2-3; V gene: TRBV6-5; CDR3 protein: CASSNWRAGTQYF; CDR3 DNA: TGTGCCAGCAGCAACTGGAGGGCCGGTACGCAGTATTTT
clone size: once; D gene: TRBD2; J gene: TRBJ2-5; V gene: TRBV6-4; CDR3 protein: CASSDSIAGGKETQYF; CDR3 DNA: TGTGCCAGCAGTGACTCGATAGCGGGAGGGAAAGAGACCCAGTACTTC
clone size: once; D gene: -; J gene: TRBJ2-3; V gene: TRBV19; CDR3 protein: CASNSRGISTDTQYF; CDR3 DNA: TGTGCCAGTAATAGTAGGGGCATTAGCACAGATACGCAGTATTTT
clone size: -; D gene: -; J gene: TRBJ2-1; V gene: TRBV24-1; CDR3 protein: CATSDLLPGFVRAGDEQFF; CDR3 DNA: TGTGCCACCAGTGATTTGCTCCCTGGGTTCGTTCGGGCCGGGGATGAGCAGTTCTTC
clone size: -; D gene: TRBD2; J gene: TRBJ2-1; V gene: TRBV18; CDR3 protein: CASSPRARLAGANEQFF; CDR3 DNA: TGTGCCAGCTCACCAAGGGCTCGACTAGCGGGAGCCAATGAGCAGTTCTTC
clone size: few; D gene: TRBD1; J gene: TRBJ2-7; V gene: TRBV18; CDR3 protein: CASSLGTATGKTYEQYF; CDR3 DNA: TGTGCCAGCTCACTGGGCACCGCGACAGGGAAGACCTACGAGCAGTACTTC
clone size: -; D gene: TRBD2; J gene: TRBJ2-2; V gene: TRBV7-7; CDR3 protein: CASSLEAGGGTGELFF; CDR3 DNA: TGTGCCAGCAGCTTAGAAGCGGGAGGGGGTACCGGGGAGCTGTTTTTT
clone size: many; D gene: -; J gene: TRBJ1-4; V gene: TRBV2; CDR3 protein: CASSLRQAVNEKLFF; CDR3 DNA: TGTGCCAGCAGCCTTAGACAGGCAGTTAATGAAAAACTGTTTTTT
clone size: -; D gene: TRBD1; J gene: TRBJ1-6; V gene: TRBV10-3; CDR3 protein: CAIRSDRDNSPLHF; CDR3 DNA: TGTGCCATCAGATCGGACAGGGATAATTCACCCCTCCACTTT
clone size: -; D gene: TRBD1; J gene: TRBJ2-1; V gene: TRBV19; CDR3 protein: CASRGTGNPHEQFF; CDR3 DNA: TGTGCCAGTAGGGGGACAGGGAATCCCCATGAGCAGTTCTTC
clone size: -; D gene: TRBD1; J gene: TRBJ1-1; V gene: TRBV5-8; CDR3 protein: CASSWNPGTENTEAFF; CDR3 DNA: TGTGCCAGCAGCTGGAATCCCGGGACAGAGAACACTGAAGCTTTCTTT
clone size: -; D gene: TRBD1; J gene: TRBJ1-2; V gene: TRBV19; CDR3 protein: CASSPRGHYGYTF; CDR3 DNA: TGTGCCAGTAGTCCCAGGGGGCACTATGGCTACACCTTC
clone size: -; D gene: TRBD1; J gene: TRBJ1-2; V gene: TRBV4-1; CDR3 protein: CASSQDLEGANYGYTF; CDR3 DNA: TGCGCCAGCAGCCAAGATTTAGAGGGGGCCAACTATGGCTACACCTTC
clone size: -; D gene: TRBD1; J gene: TRBJ2-2; V gene: TRBV7-3; CDR3 protein: CASRRTGVSGTGELFF; CDR3 DNA: TGTGCCAGCAGGCGGACAGGGGTGTCAGGCACCGGGGAGCTGTTTTTT
clone size: -; D gene: TRBD2; J gene: TRBJ2-5; V gene: TRBV30; CDR3 protein: CAWGLVEETQYF; CDR3 DNA: TGTGCCTGGGGACTAGTGGAAGAGACCCAGTACTTC
clone size: -; D gene: TRBD2; J gene: TRBJ2-3; V gene: TRBV5-1; CDR3 protein: CASSLGLAGGQTDTQYF; CDR3 DNA: TGCGCCAGCAGCTTGGGACTAGCGGGGGGGCAAACAGATACGCAGTATTTT
clone size: -; D gene: TRBD2; J gene: TRBJ2-5; V gene: TRBV2; CDR3 protein: CASSARGRAPETQYF; CDR3 DNA: TGTGCCAGCAGTGCCCGGGGGAGGGCCCCGGAGACCCAGTACTTC
clone size: -; D gene: -; J gene: TRBJ1-1; V gene: TRBV7-9; CDR3 protein: CASSLLVGDTEAFF; CDR3 DNA: TGTGCCAGCAGCCTGCTGGTAGGGGACACTGAAGCTTTCTTT
clone size: -; D gene: TRBD1; J gene: TRBJ2-4; V gene: TRBV10-3; CDR3 protein: CAIRAGQGQAKNIQYF; CDR3 DNA: TGTGCCATCAGGGCCGGACAGGGCCAGGCCAAAAACATTCAGTACTTC
clone size: -; D gene: -; J gene: TRBJ1-5; V gene: TRBV2; CDR3 protein: CASSRTSSNQPQHF; CDR3 DNA: TGTGCCAGCAGTAGGACTTCTAGCAATCAGCCCCAGCATTTT
clone size: -; D gene: TRBD2; J gene: TRBJ2-3; V gene: TRBV5-1; CDR3 protein: CASSFSGGTDTQYF; CDR3 DNA: TGCGCCAGCAGCTTTAGCGGGGGCACAGATACGCAGTATTTT
clone size: -; D gene: -; J gene: TRBJ1-5; V gene: TRBV18; CDR3 protein: CASSPGQSNSNQPQHF; CDR3 DNA: TGTGCCAGCTCCCCCGGACAGAGCAATAGCAATCAGCCCCAGCATTTT
clone size: -; D gene: TRBD1; J gene: TRBJ1-6; V gene: TRBV6-5; CDR3 protein: CASSPDRGSSPLHF; CDR3 DNA: TGTGCCAGCAGTCCGGACAGGGGTTCCTCACCCCTCCACTTT
clone size: -; D gene: -; J gene: TRBJ1-5; V gene: TRBV21-1; CDR3 protein: CASSKEGGGGQPQHF; CDR3 DNA: TGTGCCAGCAGCAAAGAAGGAGGGGGCGGGCAGCCCCAGCATTTT
clone size: -; D gene: -; J gene: TRBJ1-3; V gene: TRBV19; CDR3 protein: CASSPMSGYSGNTIYF; CDR3 DNA: TGTGCCAGTAGTCCCATGAGCGGTTACTCTGGAAACACCATATATTTT
clone size: -; D gene: TRBD1; J gene: TRBJ2-2; V gene: TRBV7-6; CDR3 protein: CASRHFRGEAGQGNGLFF; CDR3 DNA: TGTGCCAGCAGACATTTTCGGGGAGAAGCGGGACAGGGTAATGGGCTGTTTTTT
clone size: -; D gene: -; J gene: TRBJ1-2; V gene: TRBV30; CDR3 protein: CAWSGGLDGYTF; CDR3 DNA: TGTGCCTGGAGTGGCGGGCTGGATGGCTACACCTTC
clone size: -; D gene: TRBD1; J gene: TRBJ2-1; V gene: TRBV9; CDR3 protein: CASTPGQYNEQFF; CDR3 DNA: TGTGCCAGCACCCCGGGACAGTACAATGAGCAGTTCTTC
clone size: -; D gene: TRBD1; J gene: TRBJ2-7; V gene: TRBV19; CDR3 protein: CASSIGGQGFSEQYF; CDR3 DNA: TGTGCCAGTAGTATCGGGGGACAGGGTTTCAGCGAGCAGTACTTC
clone size: few; D gene: TRBD1; J gene: TRBJ1-2; V gene: TRBV5-1; CDR3 protein: CASLVSTGKNYGYTF; CDR3 DNA: TGCGCCAGCCTGGTGTCGACAGGGAAAAACTATGGCTACACCTTC
clone size: -; D gene: -; J gene: TRBJ1-5; V gene: TRBV30; CDR3 protein: CAWSYAGKDQPQHF; CDR3 DNA: TGTGCCTGGAGTTACGCAGGGAAGGATCAGCCCCAGCATTTT
clone size: once; D gene: -; J gene: TRBJ2-7; V gene: TRBV3-1/TRBV3-2; CDR3 protein: CASSQPGGPVYEQYF; CDR3 DNA: TGTGCCAGCAGCCAGCCGGGCGGGCCGGTCTACGAGCAGTACTTC
clone size: -; D gene: TRBD2; J gene: TRBJ2-2; V gene: TRBV29-1; CDR3 protein: CSVGTTYTGELFF; CDR3 DNA: TGCAGCGTCGGGACTACTTACACCGGGGAGCTGTTTTTT
clone size: once; D gene: TRBD2; J gene: TRBJ2-3; V gene: TRBV3-1/TRBV3-2; CDR3 protein: CASSHGTSGGTDTQYF; CDR3 DNA: TGTGCCAGCAGCCATGGGACTAGCGGAGGCACAGATACGCAGTATTTT
clone size: -; D gene: -; J gene: TRBJ1-3; V gene: TRBV5-1; CDR3 protein: CASSSQGVGNTIYF; CDR3 DNA: TGCGCCAGCAGCTCACAGGGAGTTGGAAACACCATATATTTT
clone size: -; D gene: -; J gene: TRBJ1-2; V gene: TRBV10-1; CDR3 protein: CASSDRGYGYTF; CDR3 DNA: TGCGCCAGCAGTGACAGGGGTTATGGCTACACCTTC
clone size: -; D gene: -; J gene: TRBJ2-1; V gene: TRBV4-1; CDR3 protein: CASAYGNEQFF; CDR3 DNA: TGCGCCAGCGCATACGGGAATGAGCAGTTCTTC
clone size: -; D gene: -; J gene: TRBJ2-7; V gene: TRBV11-2; CDR3 protein: CASSLELGEVFAYEQYF; CDR3 DNA: TGTGCCAGCAGCTTAGAGCTCGGGGAGGTCTTTGCCTACGAGCAGTACTTC
clone size: few; D gene: TRBD1; J gene: TRBJ1-2; V gene: TRBV5-1; CDR3 protein: CASSGTGTGYGYTF; CDR3 DNA: TGCGCCAGCAGCGGGACAGGGACTGGCTATGGCTACACCTTC
clone size: -; D gene: -; J gene: TRBJ1-5; V gene: TRBV6-1; CDR3 protein: CASSEDRALNQPQHF; CDR3 DNA: TGTGCCAGCAGTGAAGACAGGGCCCTCAATCAGCCCCAGCATTTT
clone size: -; D gene: TRBD1; J gene: TRBJ2-7; V gene: TRBV9; CDR3 protein: CASSAGQGRYEQYF; CDR3 DNA: TGTGCCAGCAGCGCTGGACAGGGGAGATACGAGCAGTACTTC
clone size: few; D gene: -; J gene: TRBJ1-3; V gene: TRBV7-9; CDR3 protein: CASSLDSEGSGNTIYF; CDR3 DNA: TGTGCCAGCAGCTTAGACTCGGAGGGCTCTGGAAACACCATATATTTT
clone size: -; D gene: -; J gene: TRBJ2-2; V gene: TRBV10-3; CDR3 protein: CAIAGTGELFF; CDR3 DNA: TGTGCCATCGCGGGCACCGGGGAGCTGTTTTTT
clone size: -; D gene: -; J gene: TRBJ2-1; V gene: TRBV3-1/TRBV3-2; CDR3 protein: CASSSLVSSYNEQFF; CDR3 DNA: TGTGCCAGCAGCTCCCTAGTCAGTTCCTACAATGAGCAGTTCTTC
clone size: -; D gene: -; J gene: TRBJ1-5; V gene: TRBV18; CDR3 protein: CASSSNRDQPQHF; CDR3 DNA: TGTGCCAGCTCAAGCAACAGAGATCAGCCCCAGCATTTT
clone size: -; D gene: -; J gene: TRBJ1-2; V gene: TRBV5-1; CDR3 protein: CASSAWGAEAYGYTF; CDR3 DNA: TGCGCCAGCAGCGCTTGGGGCGCTGAAGCCTATGGCTACACCTTC
clone size: -; D gene: -; J gene: TRBJ2-7; V gene: TRBV19; CDR3 protein: CASSTPAGVYYEQYF; CDR3 DNA: TGTGCCAGTAGTACCCCGGCAGGGGTGTACTACGAGCAGTACTTC
clone size: -; D gene: TRBD1; J gene: TRBJ2-2; V gene: TRBV18; CDR3 protein: CASSNVWGQGSGELFF; CDR3 DNA: TGTGCCAGCTCAAACGTCTGGGGACAGGGTTCCGGGGAGCTGTTTTTT
clone size: once; D gene: -; J gene: TRBJ2-7; V gene: TRBV6-1; CDR3 protein: CASSESYVTYEQYF; CDR3 DNA: TGTGCCAGCAGTGAAAGCTACGTTACCTACGAGCAGTACTTC
clone size: -; D gene: TRBD1; J gene: TRBJ1-4; V gene: TRBV5-4; CDR3 protein: CASSLTGTGGEKLFF; CDR3 DNA: TGTGCCAGCAGCCTAACCGGGACAGGGGGTGAAAAACTGTTTTTT
clone size: -; D gene: TRBD2; J gene: TRBJ2-7; V gene: TRBV29-1; CDR3 protein: CSVAGLAGVNSYEQYF; CDR3 DNA: TGCAGCGTAGCGGGACTAGCGGGGGTAAACTCCTACGAGCAGTACTTC
clone size: -; D gene: -; J gene: TRBJ1-6; V gene: TRBV30; CDR3 protein: CAWSGGGGRNSPLHF; CDR3 DNA: TGTGCCTGGAGCGGAGGCGGGGGACGGAATTCACCCCTCCACTTT